This entry lists 28 T cell receptor beta chains sequenced from one sample in a study of blood T cell repertoires in COVID-19. Profiled with immunoSEQ multiplex PCR; TCRdb holds only in-frame clones, not every one. Of tens of thousands of clones listed, 80% are singletons. The specimen sequenced was peripheral blood. The receptor source for this set is a woman in her 70s with acute or convalescent COVID-19.

The chain carries TRBV19 and TRBJ1-3, with a possible D match to TRBD1 (5 bases). The CDR3 has 15 amino acids. Looked up from germline, CDR1 is LNHDA and CDR2 is SQIVND (reference sequence). With 7 bases removed from V and 1 base from J, the gap between germline ends came to 14 bases. The CDR3 DNA follows: TGTGCCAGTACGCCCCAGGGTCGATCTGGAAACACCATATATTTT. It codes for CASTPQGRSGNTIYF.

This clone appeared a few times. The chain combines TRBV9 with TRBJ2-3, with TRBD1 identical over 10 bases. The CDR3 runs 16 residues. J gave up 3 bases and V 4 bases, and 8 bases lay outside the gene matches. CDR1 and CDR2 (germline): SGDLS, YYNGEE. The CDR3, as DNA: TGTGCCAGCAGCCTCCATCGGGGACAGGGGACAGATACGCAGTATTTT. Protein sequence: CASSLHRGQGTDTQYF. Drawing the rest from reference TRBV9 and TRBJ2-3, the complete variable domain is DSGVTQTPKHLITATGQRVTLRCSPRSGDLSVYWYQQSLDQGLQFLIQYYNGEERAKGNILERFSAQQFPDLHSELNLSSLELGDSALYFCASSLHRGQGTDTQYFGPGTRLTVL.

This chain links TRBV4-3 with TRBJ2-5, with 8 bases matching TRBD1. V dropped 0 bases and J dropped 5; count of bases not matched to a gene: 8. The CDR3 covers 16 residues. CDR1 is LGHNA, CDR2 YSLEER, per germline. This CDR3 reads CASSQEGTGQQETQYF. CDR3 nucleotide sequence: TGCGCCAGCAGCCAAGAAGGGACAGGCCAGCAGGAGACCCAGTACTTC.

This clone was observed a handful of times. The J gene is TRBJ1-1, the V gene TRBV5-1, with no clear D. This CDR3 spans 16 amino acids. V lost 0 bases to trimming and J lost 1 base, with 13 bases between them. CDR1 is SGHRS and CDR2 is YFSETQ in the germline V gene. The CDR3 nucleotides are TGCGCCAGCAGCTTGGCCGGAGTCAGTACGAACACTGAAGCTTTCTTT. Amino acid sequence: CASSLAGVSTNTEAFF.

The J gene is TRBJ1-1, the V gene TRBV28, with 9 positions matching TRBD1. With V trimmed by 7 bases and J by 5 bases, 5 bases remained unmatched. The CDR3 loop spans 13 amino acids. Germline CDR1 is MDHEN and CDR2 is SYDVKM. CDR3 DNA sequence: TGTGCCAGCACCCACAGGGGGCTGACTGAAGCTTTCTTT. This codes for CASTHRGLTEAFF.

The chain links TRBV19 to TRBJ2-3, with 10 bases identical to TRBD2. The CDR3 length is 16 residues. After removal of 5 bases from V and 3 bases from J, the junction contained 8 bases not matched to a gene. Germline loops: CDR1 LNHDA, CDR2 SQIVND (reference sequence). The CDR3 region has the DNA TGTGCCAGTAGTTACGGACTAGCGGCGCCAACAGATACGCAGTATTTT. Residues: CASSYGLAAPTDTQYF.

This chain's CDR3 is CASSLAGDQPQHF. CDR3 nucleotide sequence: TGTGCCAGCAGTTTGGCGGGCGATCAGCCCCAGCATTTT. V is TRBV12-3 or TRBV12-4 and J is TRBJ1-5; D call uncertain. V dropped 3 bases and J dropped 5 bases, with 8 bases sitting between them. There are 13 residues in the CDR3.

J is TRBJ1-1 and V is TRBV6-5; tentative D call: TRBD1 (6 bases). With 2 bases removed from V and 4 bases from J, the gap between germline ends came to 8 bases. CDR3 length: 13 residues. Per the germline V gene, CDR1 is MNHEY and CDR2 is SVGAGI. The CDR3 DNA reads TGTGCCAGCAGTTACAGCAGGGGCACTGAAGCTTTCTTT. This translates into CASSYSRGTEAFF.

The chain recombines TRBV7-9 with TRBJ2-2, with a possible D match to TRBD2 (6 bases). The ends were cut back, 5 bases at V and 5 bases at J, with 21 bases in the middle. The CDR3 spans 17 residues. Germline V gives CDR1 SEHNR, CDR2 FQNEAQ (reference sequence). CDR3 in amino acids: CASSDLLAPLKTGELFF. The DNA of the CDR3 is TGTGCCAGCAGCGACCTCCTAGCGCCCCTGAAGACCGGGGAGCTGTTTTTT.

This sequence joins TRBV5-1 and TRBJ1-6, with no clear D. The CDR3 is 14 amino acids. Germline V gene data show CDR1 as SGHRS and CDR2 as YFSETQ. With 0 bases removed from V and 4 bases from J, the gap between germline ends came to 5 bases. The CDR3 DNA sequence: TGCGCCAGCAGCTTGGAGCATTATAATTCACCCCTCCACTTT. It codes for CASSLEHYNSPLHF.

Only one count was recorded for this clone. The V gene is TRBV2, the J gene TRBJ1-2; D ambiguous. Trimming removed 2 bases from V and 4 bases from J, with 8 bases in between. Germline V CDR1 and CDR2: SNHLY, FYNNEI. This CDR3 region has 13 residues. This CDR3 reads CASSEQLAYGYTF. In DNA form, the CDR3 reads TGTGCCAGCAGTGAACAGTTAGCCTATGGCTACACCTTC.

The chain is built from TRBV28 and TRBJ1-2; D remains ambiguous. The CDR3 contains 14 residues. The germline V and J ends were trimmed by 3 bases and 8 bases, with 16 bases remaining between them. From germline, CDR1 is MDHEN and CDR2 SYDVKM. This CDR3 is CASSLPSSAGGYTF. Written as DNA, the CDR3 is TGTGCCAGCAGTTTGCCCAGCTCCGCGGGAGGCTACACCTTC.

The chain has TRBV6-4 and TRBJ2-7; TRBD1 matches at 12 bases. In germline, CDR1 is MRHNA, CDR2 SNTAGT. Trimming at V came to 7 bases and at J to 4 bases, leaving 5 bases not matched to a gene. There are 14 residues in the CDR3. The CDR3 coding sequence is TGTGCCAGCACCCTGGGACAGGGGGCATACGAGCAGTACTTC. Translation: CASTLGQGAYEQYF.

The V and J genes are TRBV28 and TRBJ2-1, with 9 bases lining up with TRBD1. The CDR3 runs to 17 residues. CDR1 MDHEN and CDR2 SYDVKM come from the germline V gene. V dropped 6 bases and J dropped 3; count of bases not matched to a gene: 12. The CDR3 DNA reads TGTGCCAGCAGCCGCACGACCTGGACAGGGGTCTACAATGAGCAGTTCTTC. Translation gives CASSRTTWTGVYNEQFF.

V gene TRBV4-1 combines with J gene TRBJ2-7, with a weak D call TRBD2 (7 bases). The CDR3 contains 14 residues. The germline V gene has CDR1 MGHRA and CDR2 YSYEKL. V dropped 5 bases and J dropped 6 bases, with 17 bases sitting between them. The CDR3 spells CASSYREGNTEQYF. For the CDR3, the DNA is TGCGCCAGCAGCTACAGGGAGGGTAATACCGAGCAGTACTTC.

The chain is built from TRBV5-4 and TRBJ2-7; 8 positions match TRBD1. Germline V gives CDR1 SGHNT, CDR2 YYREEE (reference sequence). Unmatched junction bases numbered 8, after V lost 0 bases and J lost 6 bases. This CDR3 comprises 15 residues. The CDR3 is CASSLAGQGWAEQYF. The CDR3 DNA is TGTGCCAGCAGCTTGGCCGGACAGGGTTGGGCCGAGCAGTACTTC.

This chain joins TRBV29-1 and TRBJ1-5; D gene unclear. CDR3 length equals 13 residues. Germline lookup yields CDR1 SQVTM and CDR2 ANQGSEA. V was clipped by 4 bases and J by 2 bases, with 9 bases between them. Written as DNA, the CDR3 is TGCAGCGTTGGAGGCCAAGGCAATCAGCCCCAGCATTTT. Its protein product is CSVGGQGNQPQHF.

V is TRBV9 and J is TRBJ2-7; 8 nucleotides agree with TRBD1. Germline loops: CDR1 SGDLS, CDR2 YYNGEE. The CDR3 loop spans 14 amino acids. V gave up 0 bases and J gave up 7 bases; unmatched junction bases: 6. In DNA form, the CDR3 reads TGTGCCAGCAGCGTAGAAGGACAGGGTTGGGAGCAGTACTTC. This translates into CASSVEGQGWEQYF.

This clone came up a few times. V is TRBV10-3 and J is TRBJ1-3, with 8 bases matching TRBD1. The length of the CDR3 is 14 residues. V was clipped by 6 bases and J by 2 bases; unmatched bases: 3. Germline V gene data show CDR1 as ENHRY and CDR2 as SYGVKD. The CDR3 sequence is CAISGTGPGNTIYF. The CDR3 DNA reads TGTGCCATCAGCGGGACAGGTCCTGGAAACACCATATATTTT.

The chain recombines TRBV9 with TRBJ1-1; a possible D gene is TRBD1 (5 bases). From germline, CDR1 is SGDLS and CDR2 YYNGEE. CDR3 length: 14 amino acids. Deletions cut 6 bases from V and 1 base from J, with 13 bases between. The CDR3 reads CASTRGGGNTEAFF. The CDR3 DNA follows: TGTGCCAGCACCCGCGGGGGGGGGAACACTGAAGCTTTCTTT.

This rearrangement joins TRBV6-5 to TRBJ2-3, with 16 positions matching TRBD2. V shed 4 bases, J shed 4 bases, and the junction held 2 bases outside the gene matches. Germline V gene sequence: CDR1 MNHEY, CDR2 SVGAGI. The CDR3 has 16 amino acids. CDR3 bases: TGTGCCAGCAGTTCGGGACTAGCGGGAGGGGCAGATACGCAGTATTTT. Encoded protein: CASSSGLAGGADTQYF.

The rearrangement uses TRBV6-1 and TRBJ1-6; 9 bases are shared with TRBD1. The CDR3 loop spans 16 amino acids. Germline V CDR1 and CDR2: MNHNS, SASEGT. V was clipped by 4 bases and J by 5 bases; unmatched bases: 6. CDR3 amino acids: CASSVVQGANNSPLHF. The CDR3 nucleotides read TGTGCCAGCAGTGTTGTACAGGGGGCGAATAATTCACCCCTCCACTTT.

This chain links TRBV2 with TRBJ2-2; possible D gene TRBD2, 6 bases. The germline gives CDR1 SNHLY, CDR2 FYNNEI. The length of the CDR3 is 15 residues. Trimming stripped 4 bases from V and 5 bases from J, with 14 bases between. CDR3 sequence (DNA): TGTGCCAGCAGTGTGGAGGGGCCGGGAACCGGGGAGCTGTTTTTT. Amino acids: CASSVEGPGTGELFF. Full variable domain (remainder filled in from reference TRBV2 and TRBJ2-2): EPEVTQTPSHQVTQMGQEVILRCVPISNHLYFYWYRQILGQKVEFLVSFYNNEISEKSEIFDDQFSVERPDGSNFTLKIRSTKLEDSAMYFCASSVEGPGTGELFFGEGSRLTVL.

This clone was seen only once. The rearrangement joins TRBV2 to TRBJ2-7; possibly TRBD1 for D (5 bases). V lost 6 bases and J lost 0, with 12 bases in between. This CDR3 spans 14 amino acids. Germline CDR1 reads SNHLY; CDR2 reads FYNNEI. The CDR3 nucleotides read TGTGCCAGCAGGAAAGGGGTCGTCTCCTACGAGCAGTACTTC. The encoded protein is CASRKGVVSYEQYF.

This clone has only one observation. Written as DNA, the CDR3 is TGTGCCAGTAGTATAGCGACAGGGGGCGAGCAGTACTTC. The encoded protein is CASSIATGGEQYF. This chain uses TRBV19 with TRBJ2-7, with 9 bases lining up with TRBD1. The germline V gene encodes CDR1 LNHDA and CDR2 SQIVND (reference sequence). CDR3 length: 13 residues. V dropped 1 base and J dropped 6; count of bases not matched to a gene: 1.

V usage is TRBV7-2 and J usage is TRBJ2-3, with a tentative D call TRBD1 (5 bases). Germline-derived CDR1 and CDR2 are SGHTA and FQGNSA. V was pared by 2 bases and J by 0 bases, with 12 bases between. The CDR3 is 16 residues long. Here the CDR3 DNA reads TGTGCCAGCAGCTTACGGCAGGGTGGGAGCACAGATACGCAGTATTTT. Encoded protein: CASSLRQGGSTDTQYF.

The chain couples TRBV6-2 or TRBV6-3 to TRBJ1-1; D uncertain. CDR1 MNHEY and CDR2 SVGEGT come from the germline V gene. This CDR3 region has 13 residues. The V and J ends lost 4 bases and 1 base respectively, with 7 bases between them. The CDR3 DNA reads TGTGCCAGCAGTTGGGCCAGGAACACTGAAGCTTTCTTT. Protein product: CASSWARNTEAFF.

This sequence joins TRBV7-3 and TRBJ2-2; 12 bases fit TRBD1. Trimming removed 5 bases from V and 5 bases from J; junction bases left unmatched: 9. The germline V gene has CDR1 SGHTA and CDR2 FQGTGA. The CDR3 contains 17 residues. In nucleotides, the CDR3 is TGTGCCAGCAGCCCGACCGGGACAGGGGGCGAGACCGGGGAGCTGTTTTTT. As protein: CASSPTGTGGETGELFF.